This T cell receptor (beta chain) is drawn from a study of CD8 T cells in ankylosing spondylitis (dated by TCRdb to between 2016 and 2019). For the study in its entirety: To find TCR variants linked to disease, the study profiled T cell receptor beta repertoires in ankylosing spondylitis patients and healthy donors. Peripheral blood was sampled, and synovial fluid was additionally collected from ankylosing spondylitis patients. In total, the full study cohort was made up of 108 healthy donors and 25 or so ankylosing spondylitis patients. The study at large found these results: The disease-linked clones were reported as significantly enriched in matched synovial fluid samples from ankylosing spondylitis patients. A TCR beta motif of several highly homologous amino acid variants appeared characteristic of blood from ankylosing spondylitis patients. A CD8+ phenotype was shown by the disease-linked clones, which were found at relatively low frequencies in peripheral blood. Some motif variants had previously been reported in the synovial fluid and blood of reactive arthritis patients, which suggests shared mechanisms of disease initiation.

Germline trimming: 0 bases from V, 0 bases from J; junction bases outside gene matches: 5. Measured from the cysteine to the phenylalanine, the CDR3 is 17 residues long. The entry retains the CDR3 DNA only, 51 bases that are in frame from base 1. As encoded in the germline V gene, CDR1 is MNHEY while CDR2 is SVGEGT. Sequencing was performed on an Illumina HiSeq 2500. Quantitative 5'-RACE with molecular barcodes was used to prepare TCR beta libraries. Per the source publication's procedure: A new computational method, built on a probabilistic model of VDJ rearrangement, was used to identify disease-linked TCR variants. The public reads were reprocessed in TCRdb via fastp at Q25 and MiXCR, keeping in-frame beta chains. Rows with one shared CDR3 protein collapse into an entry with the most common genes and DNA. In this record, the V and J calls reflect TCRdb's handling and not the investigators' own analysis. The sample has 750,000 to 850,000 distinct CDR3 sequences on record, around 11% of them singletons. Clones ranked in the top ten supply 0.45% to 0.6% of the sample.

This clonotype was observed a handful of times. Its antigen target is currently unknown. No per-base quality is available; no much larger clone lies one base away. Sequencing input: blood, either unsorted or a sorted T cell fraction (not recorded which). The sequence came from a male donor with ankylosing spondylitis. The sequence joins TRBV6-2 or TRBV6-3 to TRBJ1-1, and TRBD1 matches 9 of the central bases. Here the CDR3 is given as CASSYSGQGSLNTEAFF. Read as DNA, the sequence is TGTGCCAGCAGTTACTCGGGACAGGGAAGTCTGAACACTGAAGCTTTCTTT.